A single sample gave rise to the 18 T cell receptor beta chains below, sequenced in a study of neoadjuvant nivolumab and ipilimumab in lung cancer. TCRdb's copy holds only in-frame clones and misses some; the assay was immunoSEQ multiplex PCR. The data show 6,500 to 9,000 clones, roughly 80% seen once. The source was adjacent normal lung tissue, collected after neoadjuvant nivolumab, alone or with ipilimumab, at or shortly before surgery. The source is an adult with non-small cell lung cancer.

The chain couples TRBV10-3 to TRBJ1-1; no firm D call. CDR1 ENHRY and CDR2 SYGVKD come from the germline V gene. The CDR3 has 17 residues. V lost 2 bases to trimming and J lost 0 bases, with 16 bases between them. The CDR3 sequence is CAISEVHWNAMNTEAFF. The CDR3 DNA is TGTGCCATCAGTGAGGTACACTGGAATGCGATGAACACTGAAGCTTTCTTT.

The chain couples TRBV30 to TRBJ2-7; weak D call: TRBD2 (5 bases). There are 15 residues in the CDR3. CDR1 and CDR2 from the germline V gene are GTSNPN and SVGIG (reference sequence). V lost 2 bases, J lost 3 bases, and 17 bases lay in between. The CDR3, as DNA: TGTGCCTGGAGTTTTCGGCCTAGCAATAGCTACGAGCAGTACTTC. Translating gives CAWSFRPSNSYEQYF.

The V and J genes are TRBV6-1 and TRBJ2-3; D is uncertain. This CDR3 spans 14 amino acids. Trimming pared 4 bases from V and 3 bases from J, leaving 11 bases between. Germline assignment: CDR1 MNHNS and CDR2 SASEGT. The CDR3 is CASSVVASTDTQYF. CDR3 nucleotide sequence: TGTGCCAGCAGTGTGGTTGCCTCGACAGATACGCAGTATTTT.

The chain joins TRBV4-1 to TRBJ1-5; D not certain. The CDR3 contains 13 residues. Germline CDR1 and CDR2: MGHRA and YSYEKL. The V end lost 2 bases, the J end lost 4 bases, and 6 bases lay between the germline ends. Here the CDR3 DNA reads TGCGCCAGCAGCCAATGGTCTAATCAGCCCCAGCATTTT. Residues: CASSQWSNQPQHF.

The chain employs TRBV5-1 and TRBJ1-3; D remains ambiguous. The CDR3 extends over 15 amino acids. Looked up from germline, CDR1 is SGHRS and CDR2 is YFSETQ. V was trimmed by 1 base and J by 0 bases, leaving 8 bases between them. CDR3 region: CASSLSADSGNTIYF. The CDR3 bases are TGCGCCAGCAGCTTGTCCGCCGACTCTGGAAACACCATATATTTT.

The chain joins TRBV29-1 to TRBJ2-2; no clear D gene. V was pared by 7 bases and J by 3 bases, with 12 bases between. The CDR3 runs 13 residues. Germline-derived CDR1 and CDR2 are SQVTM and ANQGSEA. The CDR3 region is CSAELWDTGELFF. In DNA form, the CDR3 reads TGCAGCGCCGAGTTGTGGGACACCGGGGAGCTGTTTTTT.

This clone is categorized as large. The chain recombines TRBV6-6 with TRBJ2-7; 7 nucleotides align to TRBD2. The CDR3 spans 13 residues. With 5 bases clipped from V and 6 bases from J, the junction kept 7 bases outside the gene matches. Per the germline V gene, CDR1 is MNHNY and CDR2 is SVGAGI (reference sequence). CDR3 nucleotide sequence: TGTGCCAGCAGTAGGGCCAGGGAGGGCGAGCAGTACTTC. Translated, it gives CASSRAREGEQYF.

The chain combines TRBV6-5 with TRBJ1-6; 8 bases fit TRBD1. The germline V gene has CDR1 MNHEY and CDR2 SVGAGI. The CDR3 has 16 residues. Trimming cost V 0 bases and J 9 bases; bases outside gene matches: 7. The CDR3 bases are TGTGCCAGCAGTTACTCGACAGGGGACGTCGGTTCACCCCTCCACTTT. Encoded protein: CASSYSTGDVGSPLHF.

This clone showed up just once. The chain recombines TRBV11-3 with TRBJ2-7; no clear D. The length of the CDR3 is 13 residues. Germline lookup yields CDR1 SGHNT and CDR2 YENEEA. V was cut by 5 bases and J by 4 bases, with 12 bases left in between. CDR3 sequence (DNA): TGTGCCAGCAGCCCCGGGTCGAAATACGAGCAGTACTTC. It specifies CASSPGSKYEQYF.

The chain has TRBV6-1 and TRBJ1-5; 7 nucleotides match TRBD1. Germline loops: CDR1 MNHNS, CDR2 SASEGT. V shed 5 bases and J 0 bases; nucleotides not matched to a gene: 4. CDR3 length equals 15 residues. In DNA, the CDR3 is TGTGCCAGCAGTCCCGGGACAGATAGCAATCAGCCCCAGCATTTT. Translation: CASSPGTDSNQPQHF.

This chain links TRBV6-5 with TRBJ2-7; tentative D call: TRBD1 (6 bases). CDR3 length: 15 residues. Between the trimmed V and J ends, which lost 5 bases and 1 base, there was a span of 15 bases. The germline V gene has CDR1 MNHEY and CDR2 SVGAGI. The CDR3 DNA reads as TGTGCCAGCAGTCCCGCAACGACAGGATCCTACGAGCAGTACTTC. Its translation: CASSPATTGSYEQYF.

This clone was seen a handful of times. The V call is TRBV4-1, the J call TRBJ1-6; 9 positions agree with TRBD1. CDR1 and CDR2 (germline): MGHRA, YSYEKL. J was trimmed by 7 bases and V by 1 base; bases with no gene match: 5. The CDR3 contains 16 residues. CDR3 DNA sequence: TGCGCCAGCAGCCAAGCTTGGGACAGGGAAAATTCACCCCTCCACTTT. It translates to CASSQAWDRENSPLHF.

This clone turned up a few times. The chain is built from TRBV9 and TRBJ1-2; no clear D gene. Germline V gene lookup returns CDR1 SGDLS and CDR2 YYNGEE. CDR3 length: 13 residues. Trimming shortened V by 3 bases and J by 0 bases, and 6 bases separated the two germline ends. The CDR3 region is CASSGSTNYGYTF. The CDR3 bases are TGTGCCAGCAGCGGGAGTACTAACTATGGCTACACCTTC. Supplemented by reference TRBV9 and TRBJ1-2, the full variable domain reads DSGVTQTPKHLITATGQRVTLRCSPRSGDLSVYWYQQSLDQGLQFLIQYYNGEERAKGNILERFSAQQFPDLHSELNLSSLELGDSALYFCASSGSTNYGYTFGSGTRLTVV.

V gene TRBV27 combines with J gene TRBJ1-2; D may be TRBD1 (5 bases). The CDR3 is 16 residues long. Trimming shortened V by 3 bases and J by 0 bases, and 14 bases separated the two germline ends. Germline assignment: CDR1 MNHEY and CDR2 SMNVEV (reference sequence). CDR3 sequence: CASSLRPGASNYGYTF. Written as DNA, the CDR3 is TGTGCCAGCAGTTTGAGGCCCGGGGCCTCTAACTATGGCTACACCTTC.

The chain recombines TRBV19 with TRBJ2-1; D tentatively reads TRBD1 or TRBD2 (5 bases each). The germline V gene has CDR1 LNHDA and CDR2 SQIVND (reference sequence). This CDR3 is 16 amino acids long. The V and J ends lost 10 bases and 0 bases respectively, with 19 bases between them. CDR3 protein: CATSLEGLSSYNEQFF. The DNA of the CDR3 is TGTGCCACCTCCCTAGAGGGGTTGAGCTCCTACAATGAGCAGTTCTTC.

The chain uses TRBV4-1 and TRBJ2-7; weak D call: TRBD1 (6 bases). This CDR3 has 15 amino acids. Trimming stripped 1 base from V and 0 bases from J, with 10 bases between. The V gene's germline CDR1 is MGHRA and CDR2 YSYEKL. CDR3 bases: TGCGCCAGCAGCCAAGGGGGCAGGGGCTCCTACGAGCAGTACTTC. Residues: CASSQGGRGSYEQYF.

The chain couples TRBV19 to TRBJ1-6; D possibly corresponds to TRBD1 (6 bases). The CDR3 sequence is 16 residues long. V lost 6 bases to trimming and J lost 10 bases, with 22 bases between them. Germline V gives CDR1 LNHDA, CDR2 SQIVND (reference sequence). The CDR3 region has the DNA TGTGCCAGTAGAACACTAAACACAGGGAGGGGGTCACCCCTCCACTTT. Translation gives CASRTLNTGRGSPLHF. Using reference TRBV19 and TRBJ1-6 for the parts outside the CDR3, the full variable domain is DGGITQSPKYLFRKEGQNVTLSCEQNLNHDAMYWYRQDPGQGLRLIYYSQIVNDFQKGDIAEGYSVSREKKESFPLTVTSAQKNPTAFYLCASRTLNTGRGSPLHFGNGTRLTVT.

The rearrangement links TRBV6-5 to TRBJ2-7; the D is unclear. The CDR3 sequence is 13 residues long. V dropped 0 bases and J dropped 5 bases, with 8 bases sitting between them. Germline V CDR1 and CDR2: MNHEY, SVGAGI. DNA of the CDR3: TGTGCCAGCAGTTACTCGAGCGTGCACGAGCAGTACTTC. This translates into CASSYSSVHEQYF.